The 24 T cell receptor beta chains given below trace back to one sample, sequenced in a study of T cells in Graves' hyperthyroidism and ophthalmopathy. The source material, RNA transcripts, was used to amplify TCR beta CDR3 regions. Carried out on the TCR CDR3, a first-round RT-PCR used the HTBI primer set. TCRdb independently ran MiXCR on the multiplex PCR reads; one entry per CDR3 protein. The sample has 300,000 to 450,000 distinct CDR3 sequences; approximately 13% are singletons. The sequenced sample consisted of blood. The receptor source for this set is a woman aged 55-69 years with Graves' hyperthyroidism.

This clonotype was seen a few times. The J gene is TRBJ2-7, the V gene TRBV20-1; 11 bases match TRBD2. The CDR3 runs 16 residues. Per germline, CDR1 DFQATT and CDR2 SNEGSKA (reference sequence). With V trimmed by 0 bases and J by 1 base, 5 bases remained unmatched. In DNA, the CDR3 is TGCAGTGCTAGAGATTATACTAGCGGGAGTTCCTACGAGCAGTACTTC. It yields the protein CSARDYTSGSSYEQYF.

Ten or more counts support this clonotype. For the CDR3, the DNA is TGTGCCAGAATGACGGGGGATACGCAGTATTTT. Its protein is CARMTGDTQYF. The chain is built from TRBV27 and TRBJ2-3, with a possible D match to TRBD2 (5 bases). V was cut by 9 bases and J by 6 bases, with 10 bases left in between. CDR1 is MNHEY and CDR2 is SMNVEV in the germline V gene (reference sequence). The CDR3 is made up of 11 amino acids.

This clonotype was detected only a few times. The chain employs TRBV12-3 or TRBV12-4 and TRBJ2-3, with D tentatively TRBD2 (6 bases). CDR3 length equals 13 residues. Trimming removed 8 bases from V and 7 bases from J, with 16 bases in between. DNA of the CDR3: TGTGCCAGCTCTTTTGGGGGGTGGAATACGCAGTATTTT. Its translation is CASSFGGWNTQYF.

The chain has TRBV27 and TRBJ2-2; the D is unclear. The CDR3 has 12 residues. CDR1 is MNHEY and CDR2 is SMNVEV in the germline V gene (reference sequence). Trimming shortened V by 8 bases and J by 3 bases, and 7 bases separated the two germline ends. The CDR3: CASVRDTGELFF. For the CDR3, the DNA is TGTGCCAGCGTGAGAGACACCGGGGAGCTGTTTTTT.

This clonotype has ten or more counts. This CDR3 reads CATGGGTGELFF. The CDR3 nucleotides are TGTGCCACCGGAGGCGGCACCGGGGAGCTGTTTTTT. V usage is TRBV7-9 and J usage is TRBJ2-2; D perhaps matches TRBD2 (5 bases). V gave up 10 bases and J gave up 4 bases, with 10 bases separating them. The CDR3 is 12 residues long. CDR1 SEHNR and CDR2 FQNEAQ come from the germline V gene (reference sequence).

This clonotype was observed at least ten times. The CDR3 here is CASSLSRTGYGYTF. Written as DNA, the CDR3 is TGTGCCAGCAGTTTATCTCGAACAGGGTATGGCTACACCTTC. The chain is built from TRBV28 and TRBJ1-2; the D gene is possibly TRBD1 (6 bases). The CDR3 totals 14 residues. V lost 1 base and J 5 bases, leaving 11 bases between the germline ends. Germline V CDR1 and CDR2: MDHEN, SYDVKM.

In its sample, this clonotype was seen many times. V gene TRBV9 combines with J gene TRBJ2-5; 7 bases fit TRBD1. There are 13 residues in the CDR3. Germline assignment: CDR1 SGDLS and CDR2 YYNGEE. After removal of 3 bases from V and 5 bases from J, the junction contained 4 bases not matched to a gene. CDR3: CASSGLQGETQYF. The CDR3 DNA follows: TGTGCCAGCAGCGGACTACAGGGGGAGACCCAGTACTTC.

The rearrangement links TRBV19 to TRBJ2-7; no reliable D call. This CDR3 region has 13 residues. Germline-derived CDR1 and CDR2 are LNHDA and SQIVND (reference sequence). V was shortened by 4 bases and J by 0 bases, with 7 bases between the two germline ends. CDR3 residues: CASSKRISYEQYF. Written as DNA, the CDR3 is TGTGCCAGTAGTAAACGGATCTCCTACGAGCAGTACTTC.

This clonotype was seen a few times. V and J are TRBV4-2 and TRBJ1-4; possibly TRBD1 for D (5 bases). V shed 0 bases and J shed 5 bases, with 16 bases lying between them. The CDR3 consists of 17 residues. Per the germline V gene, CDR1 is LGHNA and CDR2 is YNFKEQ. The CDR3 sequence: CASSQDVPGTGNEKLFF. The DNA for the CDR3 is TGTGCCAGCAGCCAAGATGTGCCGGGGACGGGGAATGAAAAACTGTTTTTT.

This clonotype turned up a few times. The chain is built from TRBV10-2 and TRBJ1-6, with a possible D match to TRBD1 (5 bases). This CDR3 contains 18 residues. V lost 0 bases and J 8 bases, leaving 20 bases between the germline ends. CDR1 and CDR2 (germline): WSHSY, SAAADI. The CDR3 here is CASSESSGTTRRDSPLHF. The CDR3 DNA reads TGCGCCAGCAGTGAGTCGTCCGGGACGACGAGGAGAGATTCACCCCTCCACTTT.

A note on this clonotype: One base away lies a much larger clone, so this may be a sequencing read error. The chain joins TRBV30 to TRBJ2-1, with TRBD2 identical over 10 bases. Trimming at V came to 0 bases and at J to 10 bases, leaving 9 bases not matched to a gene. Germline V gene lookup returns CDR1 GTSNPN and CDR2 SVGIG (reference sequence). CDR3 length equals 15 residues. The CDR3 loop is CAWSVALAGVNEQFF. The DNA for the CDR3 is TGTGCCTGGAGTGTGGCCCTAGCGGGAGTGAACGAGCAGTTCTTC. The full variable domain, rest sourced from reference TRBV30 and TRBJ2-1, is SQTIHQWPATLVQPVGSPLSLECTVEGTSNPNLYWYRQAAGRGLQLLFYSVGIGQISSEVPQNLSASRPQDRQFILSSKKLLLSDSGFYLCAWSVALAGVNEQFFGPGTRLTVL.

This clonotype was detected a few times. The V and J genes are TRBV6-1 and TRBJ2-7; D ambiguous. The V end lost 6 bases, the J end lost 9 bases, and 15 bases lay between the germline ends. The germline CDR1 and CDR2 sequences are MNHNS and SASEGT. This CDR3 has 12 amino acids. CDR3 bases: TGTGCCAGCAGCCTCCACGTCCACGGGCAGTACTTC. It translates to CASSLHVHGQYF.

This clonotype was picked up many times. The V and J genes are TRBV30 and TRBJ2-1; 9 positions match TRBD2. Losses at the gene ends were 0 bases for V and 3 bases for J; bases not matched to a gene: 6. Germline lookup yields CDR1 GTSNPN and CDR2 SVGIG (reference sequence). This CDR3 is 16 amino acids long. Written as DNA, the CDR3 is TGTGCCTGGAGTGTCCCTAGCGGGACCGTCTACAATGAGCAGTTCTTC. Protein sequence: CAWSVPSGTVYNEQFF.

This clonotype occurred many times. This CDR3 reads CASGLGPNTGVDEQYF. The CDR3 coding sequence is TGTGCTAGTGGTTTGGGCCCCAATACAGGGGTCGACGAGCAGTACTTC. The chain joins TRBV12-5 to TRBJ2-7; 7 positions agree with TRBD1. The germline V gene has CDR1 LGHNT and CDR2 FRNRAP. This CDR3 is built from 16 residues. Trimming cost V 1 base and J 5 bases; bases outside gene matches: 11. Full variable domain (missing parts from reference TRBV12-5 and TRBJ2-7): DARVTQTPRHKVTEMGQEVTMRCQPILGHNTVFWYRQTMMQGLELLAYFRNRAPLDDSGMPKDRFSAEMPDATLATLKIQPSEPRDSAVYFCASGLGPNTGVDEQYFGPGTRLTVT.

In this sample, this clonotype turned up many times. The chain couples TRBV19 to TRBJ1-1; no clear D. Germline loops: CDR1 LNHDA, CDR2 SQIVND (reference sequence). The CDR3 spans 13 residues. Trimming took 5 bases from V and 4 from J, leaving 11 bases between them. The chain's CDR3 is CASSVDEGTEAFF. CDR3 DNA sequence: TGTGCCAGTAGTGTCGACGAGGGCACTGAAGCTTTCTTT.

This chain links TRBV20-1 with TRBJ1-1; a weak D match, TRBD1 (6 bases). Trimming took off 6 bases at V and 1 base at J, with 12 bases between the two ends. The germline V gene has CDR1 DFQATT and CDR2 SNEGSKA (reference sequence). CDR3 size: 13 residues. The CDR3 sequence is CSASGGPNTEAFF. In DNA form, the CDR3 reads TGCAGTGCGAGCGGGGGGCCGAACACTGAAGCTTTCTTT.

This clonotype was observed many times. The chain joins TRBV2 to TRBJ1-1, with 12 bases lining up with TRBD1. CDR3 length: 17 amino acids. Trimming at V came to 4 bases and at J to 0 bases, leaving 6 bases not matched to a gene. CDR1 is SNHLY and CDR2 is FYNNEI in the germline V gene. CDR3: CASSGDRGLPLNTEAFF. CDR3 DNA sequence: TGTGCCAGCAGTGGGGACAGGGGGCTACCCTTGAACACTGAAGCTTTCTTT. The full variable domain, its missing parts supplied by reference TRBV2 and TRBJ1-1, is EPEVTQTPSHQVTQMGQEVILRCVPISNHLYFYWYRQILGQKVEFLVSFYNNEISEKSEIFDDQFSVERPDGSNFTLKIRSTKLEDSAMYFCASSGDRGLPLNTEAFFGQGTRLTVV.

The genes are TRBV6-1 and TRBJ1-2, with D possibly TRBD1 on 6 matching bases. Per germline, CDR1 MNHNS and CDR2 SASEGT. The CDR3 has 14 amino acids. With 5 bases removed from V and 2 bases from J, the gap between germline ends came to 12 bases. CDR3 nucleotide sequence: TGTGCCAGCAGTCTGAGGGGGGGGAACTATGGCTACACCTTC. Its protein product is CASSLRGGNYGYTF.

This clonotype appeared many times. The genes are TRBV12-3 or TRBV12-4 and TRBJ2-1; TRBD2 might be the D (6 bases). The CDR3 is 14 residues long. V gave up 3 bases and J gave up 6 bases, with 12 bases separating them. The CDR3 nucleotides read TGTGCCAGCAGTTTCCGGGCGGAGGGCAATGAGCAGTTCTTC. Its translation: CASSFRAEGNEQFF.

The chain has TRBV6-1 and TRBJ2-3, with 10 bases matching TRBD1. The germline V gene encodes CDR1 MNHNS and CDR2 SASEGT. This CDR3 comprises 15 residues. After removal of 8 bases from V and 2 bases from J, the junction contained 7 bases not matched to a gene. The CDR3: CASGSGQGVTDTQYF. CDR3 DNA: TGTGCCAGCGGGTCAGGACAGGGGGTCACAGATACGCAGTATTTT.

There are many counts of this clonotype. The chain couples TRBV6-5 to TRBJ2-5; 9 nucleotides match TRBD1. This CDR3 has 17 amino acids. CDR1 and CDR2 from the germline V gene are MNHEY and SVGAGI. Germline trimming cut 1 base from V and 5 bases from J; bases unmatched to any gene: 11. CDR3 coding DNA: TGTGCCAGCAGTTACTTACCCGGGACAGGGTCCGGGGAGACCCAGTACTTC. This sequence encodes CASSYLPGTGSGETQYF.

V usage is TRBV5-1 and J usage is TRBJ1-6; D ambiguous. This CDR3 comprises 15 residues. Germline CDR1 reads SGHRS; CDR2 reads YFSETQ. V lost 0 bases and J 5 bases, leaving 9 bases between the germline ends. This CDR3 reads CASSLAQVDNSPLHF. The CDR3, as DNA: TGCGCCAGCAGCTTGGCCCAAGTGGATAATTCACCCCTCCACTTT.

This clonotype was seen more than once but under ten times. The V and J genes are TRBV2 and TRBJ1-4, with no clear D. This CDR3 region has 14 residues. V lost 7 bases and J lost 4, with 13 bases in between. Germline V gives CDR1 SNHLY, CDR2 FYNNEI. The CDR3 loop is CASNKIQFNEKLFF. CDR3 sequence (DNA): TGTGCCAGCAACAAGATTCAATTTAATGAAAAACTGTTTTTT.

This clonotype has ten or more counts. The gene calls are TRBV7-2 and TRBJ2-3, with TRBD2 identical over 14 bases. The CDR3 loop spans 20 amino acids. J was trimmed by 5 bases and V by 0 bases; bases with no gene match: 13. Germline-derived CDR1 and CDR2 are SGHTA and FQGNSA. The DNA for the CDR3 is TGTGCCAGCAGCTTAGCCAATGTCCCGGGACTAGCGGGAGAAATAGATACGCAGTATTTT. Residues: CASSLANVPGLAGEIDTQYF.